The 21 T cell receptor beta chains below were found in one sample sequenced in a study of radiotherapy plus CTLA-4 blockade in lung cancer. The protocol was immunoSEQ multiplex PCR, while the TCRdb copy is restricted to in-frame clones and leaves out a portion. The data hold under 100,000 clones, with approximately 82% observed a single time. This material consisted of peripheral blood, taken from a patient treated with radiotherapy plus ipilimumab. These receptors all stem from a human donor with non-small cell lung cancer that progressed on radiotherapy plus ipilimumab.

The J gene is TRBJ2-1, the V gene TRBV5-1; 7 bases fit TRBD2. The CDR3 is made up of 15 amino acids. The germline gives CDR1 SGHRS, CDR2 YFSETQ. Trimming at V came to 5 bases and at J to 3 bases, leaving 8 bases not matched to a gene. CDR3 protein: CASSLLTGGYNEQFF. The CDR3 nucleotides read TGCGCCAGCAGTCTTCTTACGGGGGGCTACAATGAGCAGTTCTTC.

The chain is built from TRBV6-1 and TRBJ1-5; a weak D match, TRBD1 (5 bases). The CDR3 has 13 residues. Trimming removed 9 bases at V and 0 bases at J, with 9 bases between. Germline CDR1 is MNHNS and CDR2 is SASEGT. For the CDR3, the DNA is TGTGCCAGTTCAGGGAATAGCAATCAGCCCCAGCATTTT. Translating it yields CASSGNSNQPQHF.

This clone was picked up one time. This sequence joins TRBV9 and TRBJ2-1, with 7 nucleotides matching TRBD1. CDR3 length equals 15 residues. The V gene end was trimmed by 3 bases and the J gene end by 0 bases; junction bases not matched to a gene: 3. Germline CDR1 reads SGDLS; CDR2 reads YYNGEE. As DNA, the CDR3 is TGTGCCAGCAGCGAAGGACAGGCCTCCTACAATGAGCAGTTCTTC. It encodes CASSEGQASYNEQFF.

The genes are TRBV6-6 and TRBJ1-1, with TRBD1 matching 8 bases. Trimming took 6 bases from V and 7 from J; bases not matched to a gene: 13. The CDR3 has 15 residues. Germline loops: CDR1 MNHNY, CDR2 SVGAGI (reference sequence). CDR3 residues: CASSQPKTGENEAFF. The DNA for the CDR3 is TGTGCCAGCAGCCAGCCAAAGACAGGGGAAAATGAAGCTTTCTTT.

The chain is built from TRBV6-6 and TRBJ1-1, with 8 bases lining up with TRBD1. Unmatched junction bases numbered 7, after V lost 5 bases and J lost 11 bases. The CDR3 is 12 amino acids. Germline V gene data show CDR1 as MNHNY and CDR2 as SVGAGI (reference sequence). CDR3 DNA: TGTGCCAGCAGTGCCCAGGGGGCGCAGGCTTTCTTT. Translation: CASSAQGAQAFF.

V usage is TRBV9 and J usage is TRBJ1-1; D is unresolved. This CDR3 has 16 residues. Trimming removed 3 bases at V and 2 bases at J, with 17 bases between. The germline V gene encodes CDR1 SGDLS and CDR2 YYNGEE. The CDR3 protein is CASSAGAGPPNTEAFF. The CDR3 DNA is TGTGCCAGCAGCGCCGGAGCGGGCCCCCCCAACACTGAAGCTTTCTTT. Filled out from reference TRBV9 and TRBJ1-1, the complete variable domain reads DSGVTQTPKHLITATGQRVTLRCSPRSGDLSVYWYQQSLDQGLQFLIQYYNGEERAKGNILERFSAQQFPDLHSELNLSSLELGDSALYFCASSAGAGPPNTEAFFGQGTRLTVV.

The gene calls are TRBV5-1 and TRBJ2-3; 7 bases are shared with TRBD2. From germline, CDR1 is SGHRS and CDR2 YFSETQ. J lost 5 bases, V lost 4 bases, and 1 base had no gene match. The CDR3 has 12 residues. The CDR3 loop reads CASSPGGDTQYF. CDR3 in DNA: TGCGCCAGCAGCCCGGGGGGAGATACGCAGTATTTT.

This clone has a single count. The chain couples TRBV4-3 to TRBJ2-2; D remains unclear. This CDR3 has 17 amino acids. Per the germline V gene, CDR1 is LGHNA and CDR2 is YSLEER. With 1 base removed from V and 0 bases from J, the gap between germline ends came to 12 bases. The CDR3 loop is CASSQGGAVTNTGELFF. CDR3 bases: TGCGCCAGCAGCCAAGGAGGCGCGGTGACGAACACCGGGGAGCTGTTTTTT.

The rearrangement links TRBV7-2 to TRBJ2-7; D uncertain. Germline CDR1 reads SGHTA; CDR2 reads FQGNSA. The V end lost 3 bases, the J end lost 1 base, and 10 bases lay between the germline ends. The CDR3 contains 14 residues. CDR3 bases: TGTGCCAGCAGCTTCGATACAGCTTCCTACGAGCAGTACTTC. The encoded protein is CASSFDTASYEQYF.

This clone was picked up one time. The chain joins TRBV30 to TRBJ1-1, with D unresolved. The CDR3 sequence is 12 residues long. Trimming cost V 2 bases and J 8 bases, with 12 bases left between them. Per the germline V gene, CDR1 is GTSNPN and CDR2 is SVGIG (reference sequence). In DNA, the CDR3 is TGTGCCTGGAGTCCCACCGGCCGAGAAGCTTTCTTT. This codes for CAWSPTGREAFF.

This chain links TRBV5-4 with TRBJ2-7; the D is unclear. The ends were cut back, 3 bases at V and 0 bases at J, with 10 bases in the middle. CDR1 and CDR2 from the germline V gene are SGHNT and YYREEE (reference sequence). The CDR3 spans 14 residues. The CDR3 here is CASSSNINSYEQYF. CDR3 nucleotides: TGTGCCAGCAGCTCCAACATAAACTCCTACGAGCAGTACTTC. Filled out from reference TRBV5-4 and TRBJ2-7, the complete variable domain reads ETGVTQSPTHLIKTRGQQVTLRCSSQSGHNTVSWYQQALGQGPQFIFQYYREEENGRGNFPPRFSGLQFPNYSSELNVNALELDDSALYLCASSSNINSYEQYFGPGTRLTVT.

The CDR3 loop reads CSVSRDGYTEAFF. For the CDR3, the DNA is TGCAGCGTGTCCCGGGACGGTTACACTGAAGCTTTCTTT. The chain is built from TRBV29-1 and TRBJ1-1; maybe TRBD1 (5 bases). The CDR3 is made up of 13 amino acids. From germline, CDR1 is SQVTM and CDR2 ANQGSEA. Trimming took 6 bases from V and 3 from J, leaving 14 bases between them.

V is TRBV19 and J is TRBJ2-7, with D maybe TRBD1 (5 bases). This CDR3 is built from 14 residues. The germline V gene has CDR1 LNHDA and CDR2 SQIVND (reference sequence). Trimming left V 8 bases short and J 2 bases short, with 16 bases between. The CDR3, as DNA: TGTGCCAGTTCGGGTCGTGACAGTGCCTACGAGCAGTACTTC. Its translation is CASSGRDSAYEQYF.

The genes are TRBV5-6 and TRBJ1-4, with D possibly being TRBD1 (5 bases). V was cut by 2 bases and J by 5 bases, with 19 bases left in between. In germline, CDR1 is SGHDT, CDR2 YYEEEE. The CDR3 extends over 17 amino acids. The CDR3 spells CASSFGGRKGANEKLFF. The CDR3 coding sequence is TGTGCCAGCAGCTTTGGGGGAAGGAAAGGTGCCAATGAAAAACTGTTTTTT. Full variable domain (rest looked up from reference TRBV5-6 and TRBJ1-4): DAGVTQSPTHLIKTRGQQVTLRCSPKSGHDTVSWYQQALGQGPQFIFQYYEEEERQRGNFPDRFSGHQFPNYSSELNVNALLLGDSALYLCASSFGGRKGANEKLFFGSGTQLSVL.

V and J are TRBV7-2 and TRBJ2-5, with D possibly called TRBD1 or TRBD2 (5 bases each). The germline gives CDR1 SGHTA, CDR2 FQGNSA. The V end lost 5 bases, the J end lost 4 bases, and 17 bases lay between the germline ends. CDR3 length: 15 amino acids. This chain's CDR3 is CASSRNRGSGETQYF. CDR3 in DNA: TGTGCCAGCAGCCGGAACCGGGGCTCGGGAGAGACCCAGTACTTC.

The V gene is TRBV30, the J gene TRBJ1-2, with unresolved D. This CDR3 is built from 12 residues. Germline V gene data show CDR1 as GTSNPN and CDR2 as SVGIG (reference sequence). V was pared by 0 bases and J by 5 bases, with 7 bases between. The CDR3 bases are TGTGCCTGGAGTGTAGGAGGGTATGGCTACACCTTC. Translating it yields CAWSVGGYGYTF.

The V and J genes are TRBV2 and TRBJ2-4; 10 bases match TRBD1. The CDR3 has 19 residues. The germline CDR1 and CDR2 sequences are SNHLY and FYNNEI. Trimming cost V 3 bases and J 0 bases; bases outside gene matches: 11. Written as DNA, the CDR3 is TGTGCCAGCAGTGACCGGGGGACAGGGGATAATCTAGCCAAAAACATTCAGTACTTC. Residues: CASSDRGTGDNLAKNIQYF. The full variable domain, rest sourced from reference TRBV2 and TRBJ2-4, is EPEVTQTPSHQVTQMGQEVILRCVPISNHLYFYWYRQILGQKVEFLVSFYNNEISEKSEIFDDQFSVERPDGSNFTLKIRSTKLEDSAMYFCASSDRGTGDNLAKNIQYFGAGTRLSVL.

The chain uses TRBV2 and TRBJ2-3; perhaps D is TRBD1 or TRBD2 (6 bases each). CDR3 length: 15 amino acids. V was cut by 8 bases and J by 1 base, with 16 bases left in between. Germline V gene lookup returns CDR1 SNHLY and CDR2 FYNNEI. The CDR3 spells CASGVGGKRTDTQYF. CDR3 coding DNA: TGTGCCAGCGGGGTGGGGGGCAAACGCACAGATACGCAGTATTTT.

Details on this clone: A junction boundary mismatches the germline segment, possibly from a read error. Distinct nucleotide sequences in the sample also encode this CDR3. The DNA of the CDR3 is TGTGCCAGCAGCTTACGGGGAACTGGGAACACCATATATTTT. It specifies CASSLRGTGNTIYF. The chain links TRBV5-6 to TRBJ1-3; D is unresolved. The CDR3 spans 14 residues. Germline CDR1 reads SGHDT; CDR2 reads YYEEEE.

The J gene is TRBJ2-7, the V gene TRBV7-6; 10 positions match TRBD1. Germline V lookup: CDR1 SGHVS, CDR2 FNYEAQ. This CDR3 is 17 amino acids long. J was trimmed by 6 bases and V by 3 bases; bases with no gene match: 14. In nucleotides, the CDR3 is TGTGCCAGCAGCTTTCCCGGGGACGGGACAGGGGCAGGCGAGCAGTACTTC. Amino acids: CASSFPGDGTGAGEQYF.

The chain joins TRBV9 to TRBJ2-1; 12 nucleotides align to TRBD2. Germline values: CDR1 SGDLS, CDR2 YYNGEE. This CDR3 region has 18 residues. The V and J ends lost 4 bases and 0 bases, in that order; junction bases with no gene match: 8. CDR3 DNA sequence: TGTGCCAGCAGCCCGCGACTAGCGGGGGTGAGCTCCTACAATGAGCAGTTCTTC. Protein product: CASSPRLAGVSSYNEQFF.